Here is one T cell receptor (beta chain) with its context. V was trimmed by 4 bases and J by 6 bases, leaving 12 bases between them. Germline CDR1 MDHEN, CDR2 SYDVKM. The length of the CDR3 is 14 residues. The entry originates in a study of blood T cell repertoires in COVID-19. The repertoire was sequenced with immunoSEQ multiplex PCR; TCRdb's copy has only in-frame clones and lacks some. The sample includes about 260,000 clones, more than 85% seen only once; the top ten take less than 4%. What was sequenced was peripheral blood. J is TRBJ1-4 and V is TRBV28; D might be TRBD1 (6 bases). The receptor comes from a man between 18 and 35 years old with active or convalescent COVID-19. CDR3 residues: CASSWDTLHEKLFF. CDR3 bases: TGTGCCAGCAGTTGGGACACCTTACATGAAAAACTGTTTTTT.